One TCR beta chain is described in this entry. What it binds is unknown. The data were produced by immunoSEQ multiplex PCR, yet TCRdb's version contains in-frame clones alone and is incomplete. The table has fewer than 100,000 clones, around 80% seen once. The sample comes from a study of OX40 agonist ivuxolimab in advanced cancers. Study context: All patients had ivuxolimab intravenously every 2 weeks at 0.01 to 10 mg/kg. Patients in dose escalation had liver, melanoma, kidney or head and neck cancers. Treatment received earlier with anti-PD-1, anti-PD-L1 or anti-CTLA-4 agents was allowed, and over 30% had some.

The CDR3 spans 13 residues. Deletions cut 3 bases from V and 8 bases from J, with 11 bases between. Germline V gene sequence: CDR1 SGHAT, CDR2 FQNNGV. Regarding the study as a whole: CD8+ T cells averaged more expanded clones than CD4+.

The clonotype was recovered from an adult with an advanced solid tumor such as melanoma, head and neck, liver or kidney cancer. The material sequenced was CD4+ or CD8+ T cells sorted from blood, taken in a trial of the OX40 agonist ivuxolimab. This chain uses TRBV11-2 with TRBJ2-1, with D perhaps TRBD2 (6 bases). CDR3: CASSFRRVYEQFF. CDR3 DNA: TGTGCCAGCAGCTTTAGGAGGGTCTATGAGCAGTTCTTC.